One and the same sample provided the 11 T cell receptor beta chains below, sequenced in a study of cytomegalovirus exposure and HLA in healthy donors. Vbeta (60) and Jbeta (13) primers were used in the PCR. The assay was immunoSEQ multiplex PCR, and TCRdb's table has in-frame clones only and misses some. Of 150,000 to 200,000 clones listed, about 84% were seen once; the top ten hold about 4.9%. Specimen: PBMCs. All receptors derive from a young man in good health and CMV-seronegative.

The rearrangement joins TRBV2 to TRBJ2-2; D is ambiguous. Between the trimmed V and J ends, which lost 5 bases and 0 bases, there was a span of 13 bases. This CDR3 contains 16 residues. Germline V gene lookup returns CDR1 SNHLY and CDR2 FYNNEI. The CDR3 here is CASSTDSFANTGELFF. The CDR3 DNA follows: TGTGCCAGCAGTACCGACTCGTTCGCGAACACCGGGGAGCTGTTTTTT.

This chain connects TRBV7-3 to TRBJ1-2; 7 bases fit TRBD1. This CDR3 is built from 15 residues. Germline CDR1 SGHTA, CDR2 FQGTGA. The V gene end was trimmed by 4 bases and the J gene end by 8 bases; junction bases not matched to a gene: 13. The CDR3 loop is CASSSLPGQRIGYTF. The CDR3, as DNA: TGTGCCAGCAGCTCTCTCCCGGGACAGCGTATCGGCTACACCTTC.

V and J are TRBV5-4 and TRBJ2-5, with 8 positions matching TRBD1. The CDR3 contains 16 residues. Germline V gene sequence: CDR1 SGHNT, CDR2 YYREEE (reference sequence). After removal of 2 bases from V and 4 bases from J, the junction contained 10 bases not matched to a gene. The DNA for the CDR3 is TGTGCCAGCAGCTTTCTAGGACAGGGAAGGGCAGAGACCCAGTACTTC. Residues: CASSFLGQGRAETQYF.

The chain uses TRBV6-5 and TRBJ2-1; D uncertain. Trimming removed 0 bases from V and 8 bases from J, with 11 bases in between. Germline values: CDR1 MNHEY, CDR2 SVGAGI. The CDR3 has 14 amino acids. The CDR3 bases are TGTGCCAGCAGTTACTCGGGCAGGCCTCATGAGCAGTTCTTC. Protein product: CASSYSGRPHEQFF.

The J gene is TRBJ2-3, the V gene TRBV4-3, with TRBD2 identical over 7 bases. The germline CDR1 and CDR2 sequences are LGHNA and YSLEER. The CDR3 is 18 residues long. With 2 bases clipped from V and 4 bases from J, the junction kept 15 bases outside the gene matches. CDR3 sequence reads: CASSQMPQPGTIPDTQYF. In DNA form, the CDR3 reads TGCGCCAGCAGCCAAATGCCCCAACCCGGGACTATCCCAGATACGCAGTATTTT.

The rearrangement uses TRBV5-4 and TRBJ2-7, with D uncertain. The CDR3 runs to 14 residues. CDR1 is SGHNT and CDR2 is YYREEE in the germline V gene (reference sequence). The ends were cut back, 4 bases at V and 4 bases at J, with 15 bases in the middle. The CDR3 DNA is TGTGCCAGCAGCCTCTCAGGAACGACATACGAGCAGTACTTC. The encoded protein is CASSLSGTTYEQYF.

The chain recombines TRBV5-4 with TRBJ2-7; 7 bases fit TRBD2. CDR3 length: 17 residues. Looked up from germline, CDR1 is SGHNT and CDR2 is YYREEE (reference sequence). V lost 4 bases to trimming and J lost 6 bases; unmatched junction nucleotides: 19. DNA of the CDR3: TGTGCCAGCAGCCTGACGGGTGGCGGGGGACCCCCCGTCGAGCAGTACTTC. Protein product: CASSLTGGGGPPVEQYF.

The chain combines TRBV9 with TRBJ2-3; TRBD2 aligns across 16 bases. Germline V lookup: CDR1 SGDLS, CDR2 YYNGEE. V lost 4 bases, J lost 4 bases, and 9 bases stayed unmatched. This CDR3 spans 18 amino acids. In nucleotides, the CDR3 is TGTGCCAGCAGCTATGGGACTAGCGGGAGGGCCATGTCAGATACGCAGTATTTT. Translating it yields CASSYGTSGRAMSDTQYF.

The chain combines TRBV19 with TRBJ2-2, with a weak D call TRBD2 (5 bases). This CDR3 is built from 13 residues. Trimming removed 6 bases at V and 3 bases at J, with 8 bases between. Germline CDR1 and CDR2: LNHDA and SQIVND (reference sequence). CDR3 residues: CASRTGYTGELFF. The CDR3 nucleotides are TGTGCCAGTAGAACGGGGTACACCGGGGAGCTGTTTTTT.

This sequence joins TRBV7-9 and TRBJ1-2; unclear D gene. CDR1 is SEHNR and CDR2 is FQNEAQ in the germline V gene (reference sequence). Trimming took 7 bases from V and 7 from J, leaving 19 bases between them. The CDR3 totals 14 residues. The CDR3 is CASTLRYDPGGYTF. The CDR3 nucleotides read TGTGCCAGCACCCTTAGATACGATCCGGGTGGCTACACCTTC.

This sequence joins TRBV4-1 and TRBJ2-5; 7 bases are shared with TRBD2. V was clipped by 1 base and J by 5 bases; unmatched bases: 13. The CDR3 is 17 amino acids. Germline CDR1 is MGHRA and CDR2 is YSYEKL. The CDR3 region is CASSQGPERGNGETQYF. The CDR3 nucleotides are TGCGCCAGCAGCCAAGGCCCGGAGCGGGGCAATGGGGAGACCCAGTACTTC.